These T cell receptor beta chains were read from a single sample in a study of T cell responses to AZD1222 COVID-19 vaccine. The assay was immunoSEQ multiplex PCR, and TCRdb's table has in-frame clones only and misses some. Of around 110,000 clones in the sample, approximately 93% were seen once. The sequenced sample was peripheral blood, obtained on day 0 of AZD1222 vaccination. These receptors came from an adult in good health. Both conserved end residues are part of each CDR3. The D gene is left open where the match is weak. Size values are once, few and many counts, or a class for expanded clones, and some rows have none.

j_gene: TRBJ2-7; len: 15; d_gene: .; v_gene: TRBV6-5; abundance: .; CDR3nt: TGTGCCAGCAAACGCGATACAGGGATCTCCTACGAGCAGTACTTC; CDR3aa: CASKRDTGISYEQYF
j_gene: TRBJ1-5; len: 14; d_gene: TRBD1; v_gene: TRBV6-4; abundance: .; CDR3nt: TGTGCCAGCAGTTCTACAGGGGGGAATCAGCCCCAGCATTTT; CDR3aa: CASSSTGGNQPQHF
j_gene: TRBJ2-1; len: 15; d_gene: TRBD2; v_gene: TRBV19; abundance: .; CDR3nt: TGTGCCAGTAGCTGGGGACTACGGGCCTACAATGAGCAGTTCTTC; CDR3aa: CASSWGLRAYNEQFF
j_gene: TRBJ2-3; len: 15; d_gene: TRBD1; v_gene: TRBV24-1; abundance: .; CDR3nt: TGTGCCACCAGTGATCGACAGGGGGGCACAGATACGCAGTATTTT; CDR3aa: CATSDRQGGTDTQYF
j_gene: TRBJ2-7; len: 13; d_gene: .; v_gene: TRBV27; abundance: .; CDR3nt: TGTGCCAGCAGTTGGGCGGGTACCTACGAGCAGTACTTC; CDR3aa: CASSWAGTYEQYF
j_gene: TRBJ2-1; len: 16; d_gene: .; v_gene: TRBV7-8; abundance: .; CDR3nt: TGTGCCAGCAGCTTCGAGGGTGCCACCTCCTACAATGAGCAGTTCTTC; CDR3aa: CASSFEGATSYNEQFF
j_gene: TRBJ2-2; len: 17; d_gene: TRBD2; v_gene: TRBV7-9; abundance: .; CDR3nt: TGTGCCAGCAGTCTCCCTAGCGGGGCAACGAACACCGGGGAGCTGTTTTTT; CDR3aa: CASSLPSGATNTGELFF
j_gene: TRBJ2-7; len: 14; d_gene: TRBD2; v_gene: TRBV19; abundance: .; CDR3nt: TGTGCCAGTCGGACTAGCGGGAACTCCTACGAGCAGTACTTC; CDR3aa: CASRTSGNSYEQYF
j_gene: TRBJ2-2; len: 15; d_gene: TRBD2; v_gene: TRBV18; abundance: .; CDR3nt: TGTGCCAGCTCAGCAGGACTAGGGAACACCGGGGAGCTGTTTTTT; CDR3aa: CASSAGLGNTGELFF
j_gene: TRBJ2-3; len: 14; d_gene: TRBD2; v_gene: TRBV30; abundance: once; CDR3nt: TGTGCCTGGATACAGCGGGAGGACACAGATACGCAGTATTTT; CDR3aa: CAWIQREDTDTQYF
j_gene: TRBJ2-1; len: 11; d_gene: .; v_gene: TRBV20-1; abundance: .; CDR3nt: TGCAGTGCTAGTCAACACAATGAGCAGTTCTTC; CDR3aa: CSASQHNEQFF
j_gene: TRBJ2-1; len: 14; d_gene: .; v_gene: TRBV5-1; abundance: .; CDR3nt: TGCGCCAGCAGCCCGGAGCTGCGGGAAGATGAGCAGTTCTTC; CDR3aa: CASSPELREDEQFF
j_gene: TRBJ2-2; len: 13; d_gene: .; v_gene: TRBV6-5; abundance: few; CDR3nt: TGTGCCAGGCTAGACAGGAACACCGGGGAGCTGTTTTTT; CDR3aa: CARLDRNTGELFF
j_gene: TRBJ2-7; len: 13; d_gene: .; v_gene: TRBV10-3; abundance: once; CDR3nt: TGTGCCATCAGTGCACAGGATCCCTACGAGCAGTACTTC; CDR3aa: CAISAQDPYEQYF
j_gene: TRBJ2-1; len: 16; d_gene: TRBD2; v_gene: TRBV14; abundance: .; CDR3nt: TGTGCCAGCAGCCAAGATGTGGGACTAGCGGACAATGAGCAGTTCTTC; CDR3aa: CASSQDVGLADNEQFF
j_gene: TRBJ2-3; len: 12; d_gene: .; v_gene: TRBV5-1; abundance: .; CDR3nt: TGCGCCAGCAGCTTGGACATAGATACGCAGTATTTT; CDR3aa: CASSLDIDTQYF
j_gene: TRBJ1-1; len: 15; d_gene: .; v_gene: TRBV28; abundance: .; CDR3nt: TGTGCCAGCAGTTTATGGGGAAGGGGGGGCACTGAAGCTTTCTTT; CDR3aa: CASSLWGRGGTEAFF
j_gene: TRBJ2-7; len: 15; d_gene: .; v_gene: TRBV5-1; abundance: .; CDR3nt: TGCGCCAGCAGTTATGACCGTGATCCTTCCTACGAGCAGTACTTC; CDR3aa: CASSYDRDPSYEQYF
j_gene: TRBJ2-1; len: 15; d_gene: TRBD1; v_gene: TRBV23-1; abundance: .; CDR3nt: TGCGCCAGCAGCCCGAGGGGACAGGGGGCCGTTGAGCAGTTCTTC; CDR3aa: CASSPRGQGAVEQFF
j_gene: TRBJ2-1; len: 14; d_gene: .; v_gene: TRBV24-1; abundance: .; CDR3nt: TGTGCCACCAGTGATCCCCCGGGACCAAGAGAGCAGTTCTTC; CDR3aa: CATSDPPGPREQFF
j_gene: TRBJ1-2; len: 20; d_gene: TRBD1; v_gene: TRBV28; abundance: .; CDR3nt: TGTGCCAGCAGTTTTTCCCGTGTGTACCAGTTGGACAGGGGGAATTATGGCTACACCTTC; CDR3aa: CASSFSRVYQLDRGNYGYTF